In its sample, the clone carrying this T cell receptor (beta chain) was seen a few times. Its antigen is unidentified. Regions amplified from RNA transcripts were the TCR beta CDR3 regions. Initially, a first-round RT-PCR of the TCR CDR3 employed the HTBI primer set. MiXCR, run by TCRdb on the multiplex PCR reads, gives a single entry per CDR3 protein. The sample records hundreds of thousands of distinct CDR3 sequences, about 15% being singletons. V shed 2 bases, J shed 0 bases, and the junction held 10 bases outside the gene matches. CDR3 length: 19 amino acids. The germline gives CDR1 SGHVS, CDR2 FQNEAQ. These data are taken from a study of T cells in Graves' hyperthyroidism and ophthalmopathy. Patients aged 18 to 65 had newly diagnosed hyperthyroidism that had lasted under 2 months. Findings and caveats of the study: In validation, the model predicted ophthalmopathy. These predictions came a median about 6.8 months before onset.

Input material: blood. This chain joins TRBV7-8 and TRBJ1-6; 7 positions agree with TRBD1. The receptor was derived from a woman aged 18-29 years with Graves' hyperthyroidism. The CDR3, as DNA: TGTGCCAGCAGCTTACCTCGAACAGGGGCCAGCTCCTATAATTCACCCCTCCACTTT. It yields the protein CASSLPRTGASSYNSPLHF.